A selection of T cell receptor beta chains follows, all from one sample in a study of T cell responses to AZD1222 COVID-19 vaccine. Assay: immunoSEQ multiplex PCR; the TCRdb copy retains only in-frame clones and omits some. This repertoire shows 90,000 to 95,000 clones, about 91% found once; its top ten account for about 7.5%. This material consisted of peripheral blood, taken on day 0 of AZD1222 vaccination. These receptors originate from an adult in good health. Each CDR3 is given without its conserved first and last residue. A D gene is named only where the DNA matches it firmly.

d_gene	v_gene	len	j_gene	CDR3aa
.	TRBV9	10	TRBJ2-5	ASSRDTKTQY
.	TRBV6-6	12	TRBJ1-6	ASTGSSYNSPLH
TRBD2	TRBV11-1	15	TRBJ2-2	ASSLASGTRGTGELF
TRBD1	TRBV24-1	12	TRBJ1-3	ATHRGTEGNTIY
.	TRBV6-6	12	TRBJ2-1	ASSYYQGDNEQF
.	TRBV5-4	13	TRBJ1-5	ASSLGGQSNQPQH
.	TRBV10-2	14	TRBJ1-5	ASSESVGGSDQPQH
TRBD2	TRBV19	17	TRBJ2-1	ASSGGTSGRPGGYNEQF
TRBD1	TRBV27	15	TRBJ1-6	ASSSGTGGIDNSPLH
.	TRBV7-3	11	TRBJ2-5	ASSLKWGETQY
.	TRBV15	10	TRBJ1-4	ATSRDREKLF
.	TRBV19	13	TRBJ2-3	ASRRGAPSTDTQY
.	TRBV18	13	TRBJ1-5	ASSLQGLYNQPQH
TRBD1	TRBV27	11	TRBJ1-4	ASSRDRGEKLF
TRBD2	TRBV5-1	15	TRBJ2-1	ASSLEGSGSSYNEQF
.	TRBV25-1	12	TRBJ2-7	ASSPALGRYEQY
.	TRBV9	13	TRBJ2-1	ASSVVGTPRDEQF
.	TRBV6-9	11	TRBJ2-7	ASSYERQYEQY
.	TRBV30	11	TRBJ1-5	AWSVLRNQPQH
.	TRBV4-1	11	TRBJ2-7	ASSQDLTSEQY
.	TRBV27	13	TRBJ1-3	ASSLDKASGNTIY
.	TRBV6-6	13	TRBJ1-2	ASSYLGKGISGYT
.	TRBV11-2	11	TRBJ1-2	ASSLSGLNGYT
.	TRBV19	13	TRBJ2-2	ASSRGRTHTGELF
TRBD1	TRBV23-1	12	TRBJ1-1	ASSQFDRGGEAF
.	TRBV7-8	15	TRBJ1-5	ASGLLGGNKGNQPQH
TRBD2	TRBV9	16	TRBJ2-7	ASSVQTGTSGSITEQY
TRBD1	TRBV27	13	TRBJ2-1	ASGNPAGGADEQF
.	TRBV19	11	TRBJ2-7	ASSIAGDYEQY
.	TRBV7-2	13	TRBJ1-2	ASSLRGEGSYGYT
.	TRBV10-3	11	TRBJ2-7	AISEVNSYEQY
TRBD1	TRBV10-2	14	TRBJ1-5	ASSETGGSGNQPQH
TRBD1	TRBV5-4	13	TRBJ2-3	ASSLEQGARDTQY